This T cell receptor beta chain was recorded in a study of T cells in women clearing cervical HPV infection. Study overall: Case blood drawn at lesion detection; control blood after infection cleared.

A word on this clone: The antigen is not known. Compared with germline, one end of the junction differs, possibly owing to a read error. The read ends 3 residues early relative to the CDR3; the germline J gene fills the gap. In the same sample, other DNA sequences code for this CDR3.

The assay was immunoSEQ multiplex PCR, and TCRdb's table has in-frame clones only and misses some. This sample's clone table lists about 30,000 clones. Per germline, CDR1 GTSNPN and CDR2 SVGIG (reference sequence). This CDR3 comprises 14 residues. Study-level points and caveats: TRBV6-7 abundance was lower in cases than controls (around 0.1% versus 0.15%). CIN3+ cases had significantly higher TCR repertoire richness than controls, but evenness did not differ.

The chain is built from TRBV30 and TRBJ1-3; 12 positions agree with TRBD1. Input material: blood buffy coat. This TCR came from a woman between 18 and 69 years old with a cervical HPV16 infection that either progressed to CIN3+ or cleared (not recorded which). Partial CDR3 DNA: TGTGCCTGGAGGGGACAGGGGGCTGGAAACACG. It yields the protein CAWRGQGAGNT. The full-length CDR3 reads as CAWRGQGAGNTIYF.